This T cell receptor (beta chain) is drawn from a study of T cells in Graves' hyperthyroidism and ophthalmopathy. TCR beta CDR3 sequences were amplified from RNA transcripts. Primed by the HTBI set, a first-round RT-PCR was run on the TCR CDR3. Each CDR3 protein gets one entry after TCRdb re-called the multiplex PCR reads with MiXCR. The repertoire holds almost 600,000 distinct CDR3 sequences, over 11% seen once, with about 5.8% in the top ten. The CDR3 length is 11 residues. The germline V gene encodes CDR1 MNHEY and CDR2 SMNVEV (reference sequence). The ends were cut back, 6 bases at V and 5 bases at J, with 7 bases in the middle.

The material sequenced was blood. The V gene is TRBV27, the J gene TRBJ1-1; no clear D gene. This TCR derives from a woman aged 30 to 39 with Graves' hyperthyroidism that later progressed to Graves' ophthalmopathy. The chain's CDR3 is CASSMGTEAFF. The CDR3 bases are TGTGCCAGCAGCATGGGGACTGAAGCTTTCTTT.